The 5 T cell receptor beta chains below were found in one sample sequenced in a study of blood T cell repertoires in COVID-19 (dated by TCRdb to about 2020). The library was produced with the immunoSEQ multiplex PCR assay. Not all clones reach the TCRdb copy of this immuneACCESS table, which keeps in-frame sequences only. Checked studies attribute under half of the gap to unresolved V genes and leave the rest unexplained. The sample table shows 250,000 to 400,000 clones, and roughly nine tenths are seen once. 2.9% of the sample is in the top ten clones. What was sequenced was peripheral blood. The receptors stem from a woman aged 25 to 39 with COVID-19, enrolled during active disease.

The chain combines TRBV10-1 with TRBJ2-7, with 12 bases aligning to TRBD2. This CDR3 is 15 amino acids long. Germline V gene lookup returns CDR1 WNHNN and CDR2 SYGVQD (reference sequence). The J segment lost 6 bases and the V segment lost 0 bases, leaving 3 bases of the junction unmatched. CDR3: CASSESTSGSSEQYF. The CDR3 DNA reads TGCGCCAGCAGTGAGTCGACTAGCGGGAGTAGCGAGCAGTACTTC.

The chain employs TRBV18 and TRBJ1-6, with TRBD1 as a possible D gene (6 bases). Trimming cost V 4 bases and J 4 bases, with 14 bases left between them. Germline CDR1 and CDR2: KGHSH and LQKENI. The CDR3 covers 16 residues. CDR3 loop: CASSLPGQRYNSPLHF. The DNA of the CDR3 is TGTGCCAGCTCACTCCCCGGACAGAGATATAATTCACCCCTCCACTTT. The whole variable domain, filled in from reference TRBV18 and TRBJ1-6, reads NAGVMQNPRHLVRRRGQEARLRCSPMKGHSHVYWYRQLPEEGLKFMVYLQKENIIDESGMPKERFSAEFPKEGPSILRIQQVVRGDSAAYFCASSLPGQRYNSPLHFGNGTRLTVT.

The DNA for the CDR3 is TGTGCCAGCTCATCTGTACAGGCTGAAAAACTGTTTTTT. It encodes CASSSVQAEKLFF. This chain connects TRBV18 to TRBJ1-4, with a weak D call TRBD1 (5 bases). V dropped 5 bases and J dropped 7 bases, with 11 bases sitting between them. CDR1 KGHSH and CDR2 LQKENI come from the germline V gene. CDR3 length: 13 residues.

The chain couples TRBV11-2 to TRBJ2-1, with 13 bases that match TRBD2. Per the germline V gene, CDR1 is SGHAT and CDR2 is FQNNGV. V gave up 1 base and J gave up 9 bases; unmatched junction bases: 9. The CDR3 has 17 residues. The CDR3 loop reads CASSLVFTSGRVVEQFF. CDR3 DNA: TGTGCCAGCAGCTTAGTGTTCACTAGCGGGAGGGTAGTTGAGCAGTTCTTC.

V usage is TRBV5-6 and J usage is TRBJ2-2, with D tentatively TRBD1 (6 bases). The CDR3 extends over 13 amino acids. The V gene's germline CDR1 is SGHDT and CDR2 YYEEEE. The V end was cut by 3 bases, the J end by 6 bases, with 9 bases between. The CDR3 nucleotides are TGTGCCAGCAGCTGGGGACAATCCGGGGAGCTGTTTTTT. Amino acids: CASSWGQSGELFF.